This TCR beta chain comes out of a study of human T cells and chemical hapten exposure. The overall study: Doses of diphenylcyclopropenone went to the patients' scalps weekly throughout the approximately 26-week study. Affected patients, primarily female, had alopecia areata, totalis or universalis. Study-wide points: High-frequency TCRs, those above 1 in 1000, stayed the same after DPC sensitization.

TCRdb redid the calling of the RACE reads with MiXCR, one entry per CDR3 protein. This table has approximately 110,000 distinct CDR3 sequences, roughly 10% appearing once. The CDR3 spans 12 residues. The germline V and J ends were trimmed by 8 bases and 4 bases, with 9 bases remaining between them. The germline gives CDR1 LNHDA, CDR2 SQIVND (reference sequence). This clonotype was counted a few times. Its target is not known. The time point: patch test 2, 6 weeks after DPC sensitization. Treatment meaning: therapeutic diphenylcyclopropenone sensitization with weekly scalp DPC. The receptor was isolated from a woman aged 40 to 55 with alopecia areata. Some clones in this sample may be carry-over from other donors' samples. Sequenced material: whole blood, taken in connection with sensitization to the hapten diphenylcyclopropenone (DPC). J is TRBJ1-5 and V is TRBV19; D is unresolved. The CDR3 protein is CASSIGNQPQHF. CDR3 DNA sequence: TGTGCCAGTTCCATCGGAAATCAGCCCCAGCATTTT.